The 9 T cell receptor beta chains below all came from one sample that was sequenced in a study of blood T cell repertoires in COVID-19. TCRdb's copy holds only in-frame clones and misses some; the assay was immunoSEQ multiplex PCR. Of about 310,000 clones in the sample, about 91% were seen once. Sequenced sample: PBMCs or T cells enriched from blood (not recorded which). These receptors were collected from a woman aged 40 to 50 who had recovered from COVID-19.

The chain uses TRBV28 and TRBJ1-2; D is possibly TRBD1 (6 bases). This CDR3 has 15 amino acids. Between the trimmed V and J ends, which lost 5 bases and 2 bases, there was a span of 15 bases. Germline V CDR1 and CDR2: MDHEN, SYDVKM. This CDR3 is CASSPSGHLNYGYTF. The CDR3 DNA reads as TGTGCCAGCAGTCCCTCGGGACACCTCAACTATGGCTACACCTTC.

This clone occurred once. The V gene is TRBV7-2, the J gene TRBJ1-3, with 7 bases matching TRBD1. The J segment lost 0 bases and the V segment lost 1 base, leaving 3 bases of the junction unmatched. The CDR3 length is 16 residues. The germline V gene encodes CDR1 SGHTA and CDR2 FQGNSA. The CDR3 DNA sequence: TGTGCCAGCAGCTTAGGCCCAGGGGGCTCTGGAAACACCATATATTTT. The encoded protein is CASSLGPGGSGNTIYF.

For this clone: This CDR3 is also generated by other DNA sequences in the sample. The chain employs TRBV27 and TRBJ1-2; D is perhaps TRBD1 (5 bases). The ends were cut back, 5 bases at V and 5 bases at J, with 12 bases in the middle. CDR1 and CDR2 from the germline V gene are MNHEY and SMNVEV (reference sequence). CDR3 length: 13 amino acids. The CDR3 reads CASSLQGNYGYTF. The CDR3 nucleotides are TGTGCCAGCAGTCTCCAGGGAAATTATGGCTACACCTTC.

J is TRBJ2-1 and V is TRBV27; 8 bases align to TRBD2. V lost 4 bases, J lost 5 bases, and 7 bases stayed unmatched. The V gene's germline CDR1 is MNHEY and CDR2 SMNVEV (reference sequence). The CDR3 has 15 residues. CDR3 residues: CASSSGLVVHNEQFF. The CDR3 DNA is TGTGCCAGCAGTTCGGGACTAGTGGTCCACAATGAGCAGTTCTTC.

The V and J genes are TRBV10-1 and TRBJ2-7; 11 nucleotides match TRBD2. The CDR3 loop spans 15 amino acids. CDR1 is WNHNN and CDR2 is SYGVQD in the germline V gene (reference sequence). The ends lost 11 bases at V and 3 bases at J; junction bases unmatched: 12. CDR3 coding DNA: TGCGCCTCGGTAGCGGGGGGGCTCATCGTCTACGAGCAGTACTTC. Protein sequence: CASVAGGLIVYEQYF.

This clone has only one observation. DNA for the CDR3: TGTGCCAGCAGCCAAGATCAGGGGGGTGCCTCCTACGAGCAGTACTTC. It is translated as CASSQDQGGASYEQYF. V gene TRBV4-2 combines with J gene TRBJ2-7, with D maybe TRBD1 (7 bases). The CDR3 sequence is 16 residues long. Germline V gives CDR1 LGHNA, CDR2 YNFKEQ. Between the trimmed V and J ends, which lost 0 bases and 0 bases, there was a span of 12 bases.

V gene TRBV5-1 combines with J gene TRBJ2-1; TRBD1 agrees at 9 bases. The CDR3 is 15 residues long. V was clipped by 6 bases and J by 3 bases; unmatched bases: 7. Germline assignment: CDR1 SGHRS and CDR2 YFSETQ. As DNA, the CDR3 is TGCGCCAGCACCCAGGGACAGGGACTCTACAATGAGCAGTTCTTC. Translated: CASTQGQGLYNEQFF. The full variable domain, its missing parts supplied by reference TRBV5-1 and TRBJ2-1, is KAGVTQTPRYLIKTRGQQVTLSCSPISGHRSVSWYQQTPGQGLQFLFEYFSETQRNKGNFPGRFSGRQFSNSRSEMNVSTLELGDSALYLCASTQGQGLYNEQFFGPGTRLTVL.

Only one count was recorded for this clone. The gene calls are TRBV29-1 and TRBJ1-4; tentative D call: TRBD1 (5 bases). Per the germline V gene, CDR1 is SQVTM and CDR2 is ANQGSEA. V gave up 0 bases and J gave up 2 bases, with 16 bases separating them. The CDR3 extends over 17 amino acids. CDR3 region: CSVEDQRTAGTNEKLFF. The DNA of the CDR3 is TGCAGCGTTGAAGATCAACGAACCGCAGGGACTAATGAAAAACTGTTTTTT.

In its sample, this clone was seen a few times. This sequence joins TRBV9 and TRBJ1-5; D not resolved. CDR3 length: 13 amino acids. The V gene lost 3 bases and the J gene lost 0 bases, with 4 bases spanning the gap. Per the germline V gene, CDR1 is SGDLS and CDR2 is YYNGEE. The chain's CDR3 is CASSASSNQPQHF. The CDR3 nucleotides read TGTGCCAGCAGCGCCAGTAGCAATCAGCCCCAGCATTTT.